Following are 16 T cell receptor beta chains from one sample sequenced in a study of beta chain features in type 1 diabetes. Findings and caveats of the study: All four CD4+ subsets of Type 1 diabetes patients contained TCRB CDR3s that were moderately but significantly shorter.

These receptors lack a known antigen. cDNA synthesis used the whole RNA isolate, giving expressed TCRB sequences. The assay was immunoSEQ multiplex PCR, and TCRdb's table has in-frame clones only and misses some. The data hold more than 250,000 clones, with roughly 24% observed a single time. The sample was naive CD4+ T cells from blood. Source of these receptors: a woman aged 25 to 39 with type 1 diabetes.

The chain recombines TRBV5-1 with TRBJ2-5; D possibly corresponds to TRBD1 (6 bases). The V and J ends lost 1 base and 2 bases respectively, with 15 bases between them. Germline V lookup: CDR1 SGHRS, CDR2 YFSETQ. The CDR3 totals 16 residues. In nucleotides, the CDR3 is TGCGCCAGCAGCTTGTTGTCAGGGGTAGGACAAGAGACCCAGTACTTC. Protein: CASSLLSGVGQETQYF.

The V call is TRBV30, the J call TRBJ2-1; 12 bases map to TRBD2. The CDR3 extends over 16 amino acids. Germline V lookup: CDR1 GTSNPN, CDR2 SVGIG (reference sequence). Trimming cost V 0 bases and J 5 bases; bases outside gene matches: 5. CDR3 in DNA: TGTGCCTGGAGTGTACAGAGACTAGCGGGGGACAATGAGCAGTTCTTC. This codes for CAWSVQRLAGDNEQFF.

Written as DNA, the CDR3 is TGTGCCAGCTCACCGGACAGCCAAGGCGCTGAAGCTTTCTTT. Translating gives CASSPDSQGAEAFF. The rearrangement uses TRBV18 and TRBJ1-1; TRBD1 is a possible D gene (6 bases). CDR1 KGHSH and CDR2 LQKENI come from the germline V gene. V was pared by 3 bases and J by 6 bases, with 14 bases between. The length of the CDR3 is 14 residues. Based on the CDR3 plus reference TRBV18 and TRBJ1-1, the full variable domain is NAGVMQNPRHLVRRRGQEARLRCSPMKGHSHVYWYRQLPEEGLKFMVYLQKENIIDESGMPKERFSAEFPKEGPSILRIQQVVRGDSAAYFCASSPDSQGAEAFFGQGTRLTVV.

This clone was seen only a few times. This chain links TRBV7-9 with TRBJ2-7; 10 bases align to TRBD1. J lost 2 bases, V lost 5 bases, and 6 bases had no gene match. The CDR3 runs 15 residues. CDR1 is SEHNR and CDR2 is FQNEAQ in the germline V gene (reference sequence). This CDR3 reads CASSLRDRGPYEQYF. Here the CDR3 DNA reads TGTGCCAGCAGCCTCCGGGACAGGGGCCCCTACGAGCAGTACTTC.

The chain links TRBV2 to TRBJ2-3; 8 bases are a match to TRBD1. V shed 4 bases and J 5 bases; nucleotides not matched to a gene: 2. CDR3 length equals 13 residues. The germline V gene has CDR1 SNHLY and CDR2 FYNNEI. The CDR3 protein is CASSATGGDTQYF. The CDR3 nucleotides are TGTGCCAGCAGTGCTACAGGGGGAGATACGCAGTATTTT.

The chain is built from TRBV9 and TRBJ2-3, with D uncertain. V was pared by 0 bases and J by 3 bases, with 5 bases between. CDR3 length: 13 amino acids. Germline V gene data show CDR1 as SGDLS and CDR2 as YYNGEE. The CDR3 here is CASSVDLTDTQYF. CDR3 coding DNA: TGTGCCAGCAGCGTAGATTTAACAGATACGCAGTATTTT.

This chain links TRBV18 with TRBJ1-5; 7 bases map to TRBD1. The germline V gene has CDR1 KGHSH and CDR2 LQKENI. The CDR3 length is 15 residues. J lost 2 bases, V lost 3 bases, and 4 bases had no gene match. CDR3 sequence: CASSPDRARNQPQHF. The CDR3 DNA follows: TGTGCCAGCTCACCCGACAGGGCTCGCAATCAGCCCCAGCATTTT.

The rearrangement joins TRBV30 to TRBJ1-1; D is perhaps TRBD1 (6 bases). V lost 3 bases, J lost 2 bases, and 13 bases lay in between. The CDR3 sequence is 14 residues long. Germline assignment: CDR1 GTSNPN and CDR2 SVGIG (reference sequence). The CDR3 coding sequence is TGTGCCTGGAGAGATGGGACATTAAACACTGAAGCTTTCTTT. Residues: CAWRDGTLNTEAFF.

This chain connects TRBV7-2 to TRBJ2-1; 11 nucleotides line up with TRBD2. Trimming cost V 5 bases and J 4 bases; bases outside gene matches: 13. CDR1 and CDR2 from the germline V gene are SGHTA and FQGNSA. CDR3 length equals 18 residues. The CDR3, as DNA: TGTGCCAGCAGCCCGCGGGGTAGCGGGAGGGCCAAGTACAATGAGCAGTTCTTC. It codes for CASSPRGSGRAKYNEQFF. The whole variable domain, remainder taken from reference TRBV7-2 and TRBJ2-1, is GAGVSQSPSNKVTEKGKDVELRCDPISGHTALYWYRQSLGQGLEFLIYFQGNSAPDKSGLPSDRFSAERTGGSVSTLTIQRTQQEDSAVYLCASSPRGSGRAKYNEQFFGPGTRLTVL.

The chain links TRBV28 to TRBJ2-1; TRBD2 aligns across 14 bases. V lost 11 bases and J lost 7; bases outside the gene matches: 10. The length of the CDR3 is 15 residues. Looked up from germline, CDR1 is MDHEN and CDR2 is SYDVKM. For the CDR3, the DNA is TGTGCCGGGGGGACTAGCGGGAGAGGGTTTAATGAGCAGTTCTTC. Protein sequence: CAGGTSGRGFNEQFF.

The table lists this clone with a few counts. J is TRBJ2-1 and V is TRBV30; D is uncertain. V shed 1 base and J shed 9 bases, with 7 bases lying between them. CDR3 size: 11 residues. Germline-derived CDR1 and CDR2 are GTSNPN and SVGIG (reference sequence). CDR3 loop: CAWSAIFEQFF. The CDR3 DNA follows: TGTGCCTGGAGTGCTATTTTTGAGCAGTTCTTC. Looking up the rest from reference TRBV30 and TRBJ2-1 gives the full variable domain: SQTIHQWPATLVQPVGSPLSLECTVEGTSNPNLYWYRQAAGRGLQLLFYSVGIGQISSEVPQNLSASRPQDRQFILSSKKLLLSDSGFYLCAWSAIFEQFFGPGTRLTVL.

This clone showed up just a few times. V usage is TRBV29-1 and J usage is TRBJ2-3; no definite D call. The CDR3 has 13 residues. The germline CDR1 and CDR2 sequences are SQVTM and ANQGSEA. Trimming shortened V by 4 bases and J by 1 base, and 9 bases separated the two germline ends. CDR3 bases: TGCAGCGTTGGAAGGCAGGGCACAGATACGCAGTATTTT. It is translated as CSVGRQGTDTQYF.

This clone has only a few counts. The rearrangement uses TRBV5-1 and TRBJ2-1, with no clear D. Germline-derived CDR1 and CDR2 are SGHRS and YFSETQ. Trimming cost V 2 bases and J 5 bases, with 5 bases left between them. CDR3 length: 12 residues. The CDR3 protein is CASSLADNEQFF. CDR3 nucleotide sequence: TGCGCCAGCAGCTTAGCTGACAATGAGCAGTTCTTC.

The chain joins TRBV12-5 to TRBJ2-1, with TRBD2 identical over 9 bases. V was pared by 4 bases and J by 7 bases, with 5 bases of the junction left unmatched. The CDR3 runs to 14 residues. Germline V lookup: CDR1 LGHNT, CDR2 FRNRAP. CDR3 residues: CASGYLAGTNEQFF. CDR3 nucleotides: TGTGCTAGTGGTTATCTAGCGGGGACAAATGAGCAGTTCTTC.

This clone has more than one count but fewer than ten. The chain has TRBV7-6 and TRBJ2-7, with D perhaps TRBD2 (6 bases). V was cut by 0 bases and J by 6 bases, with 9 bases left in between. Germline values: CDR1 SGHVS, CDR2 FNYEAQ. The CDR3 length is 13 residues. The CDR3 coding sequence is TGTGCCAGCAGCTTAGCCCCGGGAGCCGAGCAGTACTTC. Amino acids: CASSLAPGAEQYF.

This clone was seen a few times. The chain employs TRBV20-1 and TRBJ2-1, with D perhaps TRBD1 (6 bases). Per germline, CDR1 DFQATT and CDR2 SNEGSKA (reference sequence). V lost 6 bases and J lost 7, with 10 bases in between. CDR3 size: 11 residues. CDR3 bases: TGCAGTGCCACCCAGGGGAATGAGCAGTTCTTC. Its translation is CSATQGNEQFF.